This T cell receptor (beta chain) originates from a study of T cells in Graves' hyperthyroidism and ophthalmopathy (dated by TCRdb to 2018 to 2020). Background for the entire study: To identify distinguishing TCR V-J signatures, a discovery cohort of 90 to 100 patients was used, comprising some 43 with Graves' ophthalmopathy and 55 to 65 with stable Graves' hyperthyroidism. Prospective prediction of ophthalmopathy was tested in an independent validation cohort consisting of about 20 hyperthyroidism patients and approximately 16 patients who later progressed to ophthalmopathy. The approximately 98 discovery patients were randomly divided into training and test sets at a 7:3 ratio. The study also compared thyroid tissue and blood T-cell repertoires from several Graves' hyperthyroidism patients. After sampling, hyperthyroidism patients received methimazole starting at 30 mg daily, and ophthalmopathy patients received high-dose intravenous methylprednisolone. According to the paper, TCR Vbeta CDR3 sequencing was carried out on 135 peripheral blood samples, which came from approximately 41 ophthalmopathy, under 80 hyperthyroidism and about 17 progressor patients.

General conclusions and limits of the study: In cross-validation, a model built on a 13 V-J signature told ophthalmopathy apart from stable hyperthyroidism with 85% to 90% sensitivity and approximately 81% specificity, and in testing the same model reached 80%/75%. No statistical method was used to fix the sample size in advance, and group allocation was not hidden from the investigators. Most expanded thyroid clonotypes (frequency above 0.001) were also found in blood, which suggests that blood repertoires may mirror thyroid immune responses. In validation, the model predicted progression to ophthalmopathy with about 71% sensitivity and about 72% specificity, a median of around 6.6 months before onset.

With regard to this clonotype: Its antigen specificity is not known. The final CDR3 position lacks the conserved phenylalanine or tryptophan, pointing to a likely read error. It is unclear where the CDR3 begins or ends on the DNA, so no DNA is shown, and the CDR3 is as TCRdb lists it.

Amplification of TCR beta CDR3 regions was carried out from RNA transcripts. The first round of RT-PCR for the TCR CDR3 was performed with the HTBI primer set and the Qiagen OneStep RT-PCR kit. Libraries were constructed in a second round of multiplex PCR, after which size selection and purification were performed. Sequencing of the libraries was done on an Illumina HiSeq2000 using paired-end 100 bp reads. Concerning the study's data processing: SOAPnuke was used to process the raw data, throwing out any read that contained adapters or uncalled bases, had a mean Phred below 15, or lacked an exact constant-primer or identifier match. COPE v1.2.5 was used to merge the high-quality paired reads, and each unique nucleotide sequence was defined as a clonotype. MiTCR v1.1 was used to align the clonotypes against IMGT TRBV, TRBD and TRBJ reference segments. Only V-J combinations with frequency above 0.0001, covering approximately 99% of repertoires, were analysed. A TCS score was defined as the ratio between F50 (clonal expansion) and ExV (chaos), using BLOSUM62-based TCRdist between CDR3 peptides within each V-J. Welch's t-statistics and random forest reduced 500 to 550 V-J features to 13, which were used in a naive Bayes classifier (R e1071). The similarity between thyroid and blood repertoires was quantified using the Morisita-Horn index. TCRdb took the public reads, trimmed them with fastp at Q25, ran MiXCR for clone calling and kept in-frame beta chains. Rows are combined by CDR3 protein, so each entry shows the most common genes and DNA. TCRdb, not the authors, supplied the V and J calls. Recorded for this sample are around 660,000 distinct CDR3 sequences; roughly 46% of them occurred a single time. Of the sample, approximately 6.8% falls within the top ten clones.

The study excluded patients with uncontrolled infections, other autoimmune diseases, pregnancy or lactation. Clinical symptoms, serum thyroxine and TRAb, thyroid ultrasound, and orbital computed tomography formed the basis for the diagnoses. Total RNA was extracted with Trizol reagent, and quality was checked on an Agilent 2100 Bioanalyzer. Sample: peripheral blood or thyroid tissue (not recorded which). This TCR came from an adult man with Graves' disease, either hyperthyroidism or ophthalmopathy (not recorded which).

The CDR3 loop reads CAISDLGVA. The rearranged segments are TRBV10-3 and TRBJ1-3; the table's D call TRBD1 went unverified against the DNA. The CDR3 has 9 residues if both end residues are counted. CDR1 and CDR2 are read off the germline V gene as ENHRY and SYGVKD.